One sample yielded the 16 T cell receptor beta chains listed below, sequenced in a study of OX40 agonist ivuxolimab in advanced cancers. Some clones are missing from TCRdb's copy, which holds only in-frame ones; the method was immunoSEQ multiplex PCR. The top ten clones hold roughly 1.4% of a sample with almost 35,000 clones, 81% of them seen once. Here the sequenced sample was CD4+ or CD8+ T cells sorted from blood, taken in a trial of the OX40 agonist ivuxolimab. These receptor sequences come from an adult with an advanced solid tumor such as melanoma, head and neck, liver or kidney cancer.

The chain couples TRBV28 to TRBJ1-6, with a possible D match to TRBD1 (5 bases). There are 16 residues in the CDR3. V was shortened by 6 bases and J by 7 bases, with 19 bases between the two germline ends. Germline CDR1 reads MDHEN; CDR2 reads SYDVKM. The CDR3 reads CASRNSRGLGNSPLHF. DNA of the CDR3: TGTGCCAGCAGAAACTCCCGGGGACTCGGAAATTCACCCCTCCACTTT. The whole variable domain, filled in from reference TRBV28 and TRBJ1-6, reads DVKVTQSSRYLVKRTGEKVFLECVQDMDHENMFWYRQDPGLGLRLIYFSYDVKMKEKGDIPEGYSVSREKKERFSLILESASTNQTSMYLCASRNSRGLGNSPLHFGNGTRLTVT.

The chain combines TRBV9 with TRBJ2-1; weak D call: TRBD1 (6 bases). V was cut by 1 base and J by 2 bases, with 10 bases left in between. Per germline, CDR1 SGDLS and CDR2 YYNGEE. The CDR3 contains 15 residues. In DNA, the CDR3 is TGTGCCAGCAGCGTACAGGGGTGGCCCTACAATGAGCAGTTCTTC. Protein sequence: CASSVQGWPYNEQFF.

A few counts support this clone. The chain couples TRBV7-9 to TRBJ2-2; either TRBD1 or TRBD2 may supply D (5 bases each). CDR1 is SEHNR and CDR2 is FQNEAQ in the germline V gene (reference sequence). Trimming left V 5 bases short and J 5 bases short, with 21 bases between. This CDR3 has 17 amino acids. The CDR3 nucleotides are TGTGCCAGCAGCAAGGGAGCCGGGACCACGGGTACCGGGGAGCTGTTTTTT. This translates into CASSKGAGTTGTGELFF.

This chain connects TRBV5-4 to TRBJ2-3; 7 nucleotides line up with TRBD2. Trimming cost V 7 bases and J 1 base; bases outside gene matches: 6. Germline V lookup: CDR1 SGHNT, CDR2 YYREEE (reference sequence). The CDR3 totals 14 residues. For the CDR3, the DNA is TGTGCCAGCGCCCGTCGGGGGGGCACAGATACGCAGTATTTT. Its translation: CASARRGGTDTQYF.

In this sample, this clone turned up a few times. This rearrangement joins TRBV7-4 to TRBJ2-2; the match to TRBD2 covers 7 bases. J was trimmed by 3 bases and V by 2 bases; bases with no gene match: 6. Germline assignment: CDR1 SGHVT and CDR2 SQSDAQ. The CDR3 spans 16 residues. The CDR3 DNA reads TGTGCCAGCAGCTTATGTAGACTAGCTGACACCGGGGAGCTGTTTTTT. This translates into CASSLCRLADTGELFF.

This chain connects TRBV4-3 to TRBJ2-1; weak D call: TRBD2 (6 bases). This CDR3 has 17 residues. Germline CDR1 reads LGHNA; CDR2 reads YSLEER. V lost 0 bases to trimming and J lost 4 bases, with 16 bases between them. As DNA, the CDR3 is TGCGCCAGCAGCCAAGATTGGCGCCACCGGGGGTACAATGAGCAGTTCTTC. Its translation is CASSQDWRHRGYNEQFF.

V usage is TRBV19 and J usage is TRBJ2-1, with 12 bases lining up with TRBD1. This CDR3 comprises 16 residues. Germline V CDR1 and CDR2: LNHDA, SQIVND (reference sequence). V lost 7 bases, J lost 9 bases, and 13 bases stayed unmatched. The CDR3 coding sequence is TGTGCCAGTACCCAAACGGCGGGGACAGGGGGCTCTGAGCAGTTCTTC. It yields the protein CASTQTAGTGGSEQFF. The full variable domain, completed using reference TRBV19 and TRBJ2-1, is DGGITQSPKYLFRKEGQNVTLSCEQNLNHDAMYWYRQDPGQGLRLIYYSQIVNDFQKGDIAEGYSVSREKKESFPLTVTSAQKNPTAFYLCASTQTAGTGGSEQFFGPGTRLTVL.

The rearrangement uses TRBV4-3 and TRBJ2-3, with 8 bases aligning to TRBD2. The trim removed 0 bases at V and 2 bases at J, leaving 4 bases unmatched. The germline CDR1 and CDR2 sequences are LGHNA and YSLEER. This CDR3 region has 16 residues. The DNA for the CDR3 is TGCGCCAGCAGCCAAGATCTGCGGGGGGACACAGATACGCAGTATTTT. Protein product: CASSQDLRGDTDTQYF.

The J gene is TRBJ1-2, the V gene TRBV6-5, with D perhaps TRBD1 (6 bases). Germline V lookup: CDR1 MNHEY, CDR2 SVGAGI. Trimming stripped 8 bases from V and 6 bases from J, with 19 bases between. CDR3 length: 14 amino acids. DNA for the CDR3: TGTGCCAGCGCCCTCTCCGGGGGGCCTGATGGCTACACCTTC. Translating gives CASALSGGPDGYTF.

DNA for the CDR3: TGTGCCACCAGCAGAATAGGGGGAGGGACTGGAAACACCATATATTTT. Protein sequence: CATSRIGGGTGNTIYF. The chain employs TRBV15 and TRBJ1-3; maybe TRBD1 (6 bases). Germline V gives CDR1 LNHNV, CDR2 YYDKDF (reference sequence). There are 16 residues in the CDR3. Trimming took off 2 bases at V and 2 bases at J, with 13 bases between the two ends.

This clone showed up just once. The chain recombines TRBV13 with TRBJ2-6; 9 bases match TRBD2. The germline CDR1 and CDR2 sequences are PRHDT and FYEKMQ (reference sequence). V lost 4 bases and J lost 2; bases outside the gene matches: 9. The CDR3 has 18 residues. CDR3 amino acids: CASSSRVAGVAGANVLTF. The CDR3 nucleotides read TGTGCCAGCAGCTCCCGTGTAGCGGGAGTGGCTGGGGCCAACGTCCTGACTTTC.

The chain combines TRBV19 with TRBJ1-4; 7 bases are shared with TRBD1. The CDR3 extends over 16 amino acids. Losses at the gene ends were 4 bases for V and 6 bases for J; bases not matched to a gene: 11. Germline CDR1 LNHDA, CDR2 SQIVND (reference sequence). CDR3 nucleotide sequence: TGTGCCAGTAGTAAGAGAGCCGGGACAGCTGATGAAAAACTGTTTTTT. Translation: CASSKRAGTADEKLFF.

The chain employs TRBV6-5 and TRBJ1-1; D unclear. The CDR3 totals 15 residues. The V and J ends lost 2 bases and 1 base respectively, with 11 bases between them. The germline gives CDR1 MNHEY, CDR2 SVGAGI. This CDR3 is CASSYREIPNTEAFF. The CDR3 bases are TGTGCCAGCAGTTACAGAGAGATACCGAACACTGAAGCTTTCTTT.

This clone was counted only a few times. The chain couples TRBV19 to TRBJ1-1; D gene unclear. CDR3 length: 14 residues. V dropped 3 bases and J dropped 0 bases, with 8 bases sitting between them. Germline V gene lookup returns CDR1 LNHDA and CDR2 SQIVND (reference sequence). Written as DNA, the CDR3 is TGTGCCAGTAGTATTCCGGGAATGAACACTGAAGCTTTCTTT. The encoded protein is CASSIPGMNTEAFF.

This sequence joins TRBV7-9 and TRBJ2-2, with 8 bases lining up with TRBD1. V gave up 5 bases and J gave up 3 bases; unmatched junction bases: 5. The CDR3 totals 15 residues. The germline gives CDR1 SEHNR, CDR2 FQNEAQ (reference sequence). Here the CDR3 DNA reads TGTGCCAGCAGCCCCAGGGGGCAGGACACCGGGGAGCTGTTTTTT. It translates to CASSPRGQDTGELFF.

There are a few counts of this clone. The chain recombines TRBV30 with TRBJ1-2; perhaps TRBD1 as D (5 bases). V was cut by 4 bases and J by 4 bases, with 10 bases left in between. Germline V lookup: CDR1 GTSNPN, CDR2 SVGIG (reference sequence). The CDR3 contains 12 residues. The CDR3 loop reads CAWNRDAYGYTF. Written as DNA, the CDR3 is TGTGCCTGGAACCGGGACGCCTATGGCTACACCTTC.